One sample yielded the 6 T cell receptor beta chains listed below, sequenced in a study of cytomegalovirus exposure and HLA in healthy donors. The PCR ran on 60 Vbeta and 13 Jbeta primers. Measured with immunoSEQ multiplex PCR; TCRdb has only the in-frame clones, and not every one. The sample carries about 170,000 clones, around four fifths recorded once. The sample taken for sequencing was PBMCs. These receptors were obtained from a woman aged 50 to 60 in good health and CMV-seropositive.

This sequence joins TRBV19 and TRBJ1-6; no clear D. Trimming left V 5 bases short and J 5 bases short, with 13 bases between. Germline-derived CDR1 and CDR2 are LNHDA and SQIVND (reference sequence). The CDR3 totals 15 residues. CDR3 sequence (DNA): TGTGCCAGTAGTCTGGAGGCAAGGGATAATTCACCCCTCCACTTT. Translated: CASSLEARDNSPLHF. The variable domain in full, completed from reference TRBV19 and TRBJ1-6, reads DGGITQSPKYLFRKEGQNVTLSCEQNLNHDAMYWYRQDPGQGLRLIYYSQIVNDFQKGDIAEGYSVSREKKESFPLTVTSAQKNPTAFYLCASSLEARDNSPLHFGNGTRLTVT.

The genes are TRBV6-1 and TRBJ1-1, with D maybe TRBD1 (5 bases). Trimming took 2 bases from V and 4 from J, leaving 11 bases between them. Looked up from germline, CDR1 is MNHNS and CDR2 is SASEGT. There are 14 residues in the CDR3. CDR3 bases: TGTGCCAGCAGTGAATGGGGCGCCGGCACTGAAGCTTTCTTT. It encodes CASSEWGAGTEAFF.

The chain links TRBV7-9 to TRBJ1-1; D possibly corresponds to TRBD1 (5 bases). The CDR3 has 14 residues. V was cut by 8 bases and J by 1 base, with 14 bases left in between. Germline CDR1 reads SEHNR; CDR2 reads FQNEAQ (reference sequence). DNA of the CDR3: TGTGCCAGCCGGGGGACGAGAGGGAACACTGAAGCTTTCTTT. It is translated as CASRGTRGNTEAFF.

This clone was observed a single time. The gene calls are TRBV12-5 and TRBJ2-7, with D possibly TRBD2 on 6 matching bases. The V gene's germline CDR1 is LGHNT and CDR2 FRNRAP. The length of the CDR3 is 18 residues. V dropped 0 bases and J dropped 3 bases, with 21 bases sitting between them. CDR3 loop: CASGLVRGSTDPLYEQYF. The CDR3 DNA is TGTGCTAGTGGTTTGGTACGGGGGTCCACCGACCCGCTCTACGAGCAGTACTTC.

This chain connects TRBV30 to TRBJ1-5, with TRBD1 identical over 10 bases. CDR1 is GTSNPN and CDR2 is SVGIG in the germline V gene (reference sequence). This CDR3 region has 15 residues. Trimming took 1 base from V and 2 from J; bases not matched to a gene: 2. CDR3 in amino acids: CAWSGQGAGNQPQHF. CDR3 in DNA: TGTGCCTGGAGTGGACAGGGGGCCGGCAATCAGCCCCAGCATTTT.

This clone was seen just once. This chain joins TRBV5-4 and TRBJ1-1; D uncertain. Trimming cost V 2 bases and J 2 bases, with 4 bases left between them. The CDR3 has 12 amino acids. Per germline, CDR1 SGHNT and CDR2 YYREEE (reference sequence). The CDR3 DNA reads TGTGCCAGCAGCTTCGTTAACACTGAAGCTTTCTTT. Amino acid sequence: CASSFVNTEAFF.